Below are 25 T cell receptor beta chains sequenced from a single sample in a study of OX40 agonist ivuxolimab in advanced cancers. Clones were sequenced by immunoSEQ multiplex PCR, and TCRdb holds only the in-frame ones, with some missing. Here the sample spans roughly 20,000 clones, around 77% being singletons. The specimen comprised CD4+ or CD8+ T cells sorted from blood, sampled in a trial of the OX40 agonist ivuxolimab. The receptors derive from an adult with an advanced solid tumor such as melanoma, head and neck, liver or kidney cancer.

The V gene is TRBV30, the J gene TRBJ1-1; D gene ambiguous. CDR1 and CDR2 (germline): GTSNPN, SVGIG (reference sequence). V lost 4 bases and J 4 bases, leaving 22 bases between the germline ends. The CDR3 extends over 16 amino acids. The CDR3 protein is CAWMSWSGIPGTEAFF. The CDR3 nucleotides are TGTGCCTGGATGAGTTGGTCGGGAATCCCAGGCACTGAAGCTTTCTTT.

The V and J genes are TRBV7-8 and TRBJ2-2; no firm D call. CDR1 SGHVS and CDR2 FQNEAQ come from the germline V gene. V shed 1 base and J shed 6 bases, with 9 bases lying between them. This CDR3 is built from 14 residues. The CDR3 reads CASSLGVTPGELFF. The CDR3 DNA reads TGTGCCAGCAGCTTAGGGGTGACCCCCGGGGAGCTGTTTTTT.

V is TRBV27 and J is TRBJ1-1, with D unclear. The CDR3 spans 11 residues. Germline values: CDR1 MNHEY, CDR2 SMNVEV (reference sequence). V lost 10 bases, J lost 4 bases, and 10 bases lay in between. The CDR3: CAIRRGTEAFF. The CDR3 DNA is TGTGCCATCCGGCGTGGCACTGAAGCTTTCTTT.

The V and J genes are TRBV7-9 and TRBJ1-3; D gene uncertain. CDR3 size: 15 residues. With 4 bases removed from V and 0 bases from J, the gap between germline ends came to 10 bases. Germline V gene lookup returns CDR1 SEHNR and CDR2 FQNEAQ (reference sequence). The CDR3 DNA follows: TGTGCCAGCAGCTCGTTACTGAGCTCTGGAAACACCATATATTTT. Its translation is CASSSLLSSGNTIYF.

This clone has just a few counts. The V and J genes are TRBV7-8 and TRBJ1-2, with 7 nucleotides matching TRBD1. CDR1 and CDR2 from the germline V gene are SGHVS and FQNEAQ. The CDR3 length is 11 residues. The V and J ends lost 8 bases and 6 bases, in that order; junction bases with no gene match: 3. CDR3 sequence: CASPGTDGYTF. DNA for the CDR3: TGTGCCAGCCCCGGGACAGATGGCTACACCTTC.

This clone is labeled as medium-sized (0.01 to 0.1%). The same CDR3 can be traced to other DNA sequences in this sample. V and J are TRBV29-1 and TRBJ2-1; 7 nucleotides line up with TRBD2. The CDR3 is made up of 18 amino acids. With V trimmed by 1 base and J by 1 base, 13 bases remained unmatched. Germline loops: CDR1 SQVTM, CDR2 ANQGSEA. DNA of the CDR3: TGCAGCGTTGAAGGGGGGGGAGGGGCAGGAGGTTCCTACAATGAGCAGTTCTTC. This gives the protein CSVEGGGGAGGSYNEQFF.

This sequence joins TRBV5-1 and TRBJ2-6; D may match TRBD1 or TRBD2 (8 bases each). CDR1 and CDR2 from the germline V gene are SGHRS and YFSETQ. V lost 2 bases to trimming and J lost 0 bases, with 15 bases between them. This CDR3 comprises 18 residues. CDR3 loop: CASSFRQGTSSGANVLTF. Written as DNA, the CDR3 is TGCGCCAGCAGCTTCAGACAGGGGACTAGCTCTGGGGCCAACGTCCTGACTTTC.

This rearrangement joins TRBV7-8 to TRBJ2-1, with D uncertain. There are 13 residues in the CDR3. V lost 2 bases and J lost 5, with 7 bases in between. The germline CDR1 and CDR2 sequences are SGHVS and FQNEAQ. CDR3 sequence (DNA): TGTGCCAGCAGCTTACCATCAGACAATGAGCAGTTCTTC. This codes for CASSLPSDNEQFF.

Only a few counts were recorded for this clone. CDR3 coding DNA: TGTGCCAGCAGTTTACTGGGGAACGGAGAAGCTTTCTTT. This codes for CASSLLGNGEAFF. The genes are TRBV27 and TRBJ1-1; the D is unclear. The CDR3 is 13 amino acids. V shed 2 bases and J shed 8 bases, with 12 bases lying between them. CDR1 MNHEY and CDR2 SMNVEV come from the germline V gene (reference sequence).

This chain uses TRBV6-1 with TRBJ2-3; D may correspond to TRBD1 or TRBD2 (5 bases each). The CDR3 has 12 residues. Trimming removed 4 bases at V and 6 bases at J, with 8 bases between. Germline V gene data show CDR1 as MNHNS and CDR2 as SASEGT. CDR3 in amino acids: CASSGDQDTQYF. CDR3 DNA sequence: TGTGCCAGCAGTGGGGACCAGGATACGCAGTATTTT.

In this sample, this clone turned up a few times. Other DNA sequences in the sample encode the same CDR3. The chain recombines TRBV29-1 with TRBJ1-2; D remains unclear. From germline, CDR1 is SQVTM and CDR2 ANQGSEA. The CDR3 sequence is 14 residues long. V lost 3 bases and J lost 2, with 13 bases in between. The CDR3 DNA reads as TGCAGCGTTGAGGGAGGGCGGGCGAACTATGGCTACACCTTC. Translation gives CSVEGGRANYGYTF.

The gene calls are TRBV7-3 and TRBJ2-1; D might be TRBD1 (6 bases). CDR1 and CDR2 (germline): SGHTA, FQGTGA. V lost 5 bases to trimming and J lost 0 bases, with 20 bases between them. The CDR3 sequence is 18 residues long. The chain's CDR3 is CASSPDRPGTYSYNEQFF. CDR3 bases: TGTGCCAGCAGCCCCGACCGGCCGGGGACATACTCCTACAATGAGCAGTTCTTC.

In DNA, the CDR3 is TGTGCCAGCAGTAGAGCAAGTAGAAAGACCTATGGCTACACCTTC. It translates to CASSRASRKTYGYTF. J is TRBJ1-2 and V is TRBV6-5; D ambiguous. CDR1 is MNHEY, CDR2 SVGAGI, per germline. This CDR3 is 15 amino acids long. V was cut by 5 bases and J by 4 bases, with 17 bases left in between.

The CDR3 DNA follows: TGTGCCAGCAGCTTAAGAGACAGACTAACCGCTAATGAAAAACTGTTTTTT. Translated: CASSLRDRLTANEKLFF. The chain joins TRBV7-2 to TRBJ1-4, with D tentatively TRBD1 (5 bases). CDR3 length equals 17 residues. The V end lost 2 bases, the J end lost 3 bases, and 16 bases lay between the germline ends. Germline CDR1 and CDR2: SGHTA and FQGNSA.

The chain couples TRBV7-9 to TRBJ2-6; D may match TRBD1 or TRBD2 (6 bases each). The CDR3 is 16 residues long. The V end was cut by 4 bases, the J end by 0 bases, with 10 bases between. Germline-derived CDR1 and CDR2 are SEHNR and FQNEAQ (reference sequence). In nucleotides, the CDR3 is TGTGCCAGCAGCTGGGGGGCAGACTCTGGGGCCAACGTCCTGACTTTC. This codes for CASSWGADSGANVLTF.

This clone was seen once. The identical CDR3 is also encoded by other nucleotide sequences in the sample. The chain links TRBV7-9 to TRBJ1-1; no reliable D call. V lost 1 base to trimming and J lost 1 base, with 10 bases between them. Germline lookup yields CDR1 SEHNR and CDR2 FQNEAQ (reference sequence). There are 15 residues in the CDR3. Here the CDR3 DNA reads TGTGCCAGCAGCTTAGGGGCAGGACCGAACACTGAAGCTTTCTTT. Translated, it gives CASSLGAGPNTEAFF. Variable domain in full (rest from reference TRBV7-9 and TRBJ1-1): DTGVSQNPRHKITKRGQNVTFRCDPISEHNRLYWYRQTLGQGPEFLTYFQNEAQLEKSRLLSDRFSAERPKGSFSTLEIQRTEQGDSAMYLCASSLGAGPNTEAFFGQGTRLTVV.

This clone was counted only a few times. The chain recombines TRBV7-8 with TRBJ2-7; 8 bases agree with TRBD1. The length of the CDR3 is 14 residues. V lost 6 bases to trimming and J lost 3 bases; unmatched junction nucleotides: 7. CDR1 and CDR2 from the germline V gene are SGHVS and FQNEAQ. DNA for the CDR3: TGTGCCAGCAGTCCCGGGACAGGAGACTACGAGCAGTACTTC. Its translation is CASSPGTGDYEQYF.

With respect to this clone: Other DNA sequences from this sample encode an identical CDR3 as well. The chain uses TRBV28 and TRBJ2-6, with 9 bases matching TRBD1. The germline gives CDR1 MDHEN, CDR2 SYDVKM. The CDR3 extends over 18 amino acids. The V segment lost 5 bases and the J segment 0 bases; nucleotides outside the gene matches: 8. In DNA form, the CDR3 reads TGTGCCAGCAGTCCACTCGGACAGGGGCGCTCTGGGGCCAACGTCCTGACTTTC. Protein sequence: CASSPLGQGRSGANVLTF.

This chain links TRBV15 with TRBJ1-1; no clear D. V lost 1 base and J 3 bases, leaving 6 bases between the germline ends. The CDR3 spans 13 residues. Germline assignment: CDR1 LNHNV and CDR2 YYDKDF (reference sequence). The CDR3 here is CATSRGVDTEAFF. CDR3 sequence (DNA): TGTGCCACCAGCAGAGGAGTGGACACTGAAGCTTTCTTT.

J is TRBJ2-5 and V is TRBV10-2; D unresolved. The DNA matches TRBJ2-7 better at its end, which makes the J call doubtful. From germline, CDR1 is WSHSY and CDR2 SAAADI. This CDR3 contains 13 residues. Written as DNA, the CDR3 is TGCGCCAGCAGTGCAGCGTATCTCTACGAGCAGTACTTC. The encoded protein is CASSAAYLYEQYF.

This clone was picked up a small number of times. The gene calls are TRBV9 and TRBJ2-7; TRBD1 aligns across 8 bases. V lost 4 bases to trimming and J lost 2 bases; unmatched junction nucleotides: 8. CDR3 length: 15 amino acids. Looked up from germline, CDR1 is SGDLS and CDR2 is YYNGEE. DNA of the CDR3: TGTGCCAGCAGCCCCCTAGGGACAGGTACCTACGAGCAGTACTTC. It translates to CASSPLGTGTYEQYF.

As to this clone: This CDR3 fails to terminate in the conserved phenylalanine or tryptophan, so it likely reflects a read error. The limits of the CDR3 on the DNA are not certain, so only TCRdb's listed CDR3 is given. The genes are TRBV5-4 and TRBJ1-2. Per germline, CDR1 SGHNT and CDR2 YYREEE (reference sequence). Counting both end residues, the CDR3 totals 14 amino acids. The chain's CDR3 is CASSFFPSTPARLG.

There are a few counts of this clone. The J gene is TRBJ2-1, the V gene TRBV6-1, with 10 bases that match TRBD2. The J segment lost 4 bases and the V segment lost 3 bases, leaving 12 bases of the junction unmatched. The CDR3 consists of 18 residues. Germline CDR1 MNHNS, CDR2 SASEGT. The CDR3 DNA reads as TGTGCCAGCAGTGACCGTCTAGCGGGGGTGGGTAGGTACAATGAGCAGTTCTTC. This encodes CASSDRLAGVGRYNEQFF.

This sequence joins TRBV27 and TRBJ1-2; perhaps TRBD1 as D (5 bases). The V end was cut by 5 bases, the J end by 3 bases, with 16 bases between. Germline V gene lookup returns CDR1 MNHEY and CDR2 SMNVEV (reference sequence). The CDR3 has 15 residues. The CDR3 DNA reads TGTGCCAGCAGTAGGGACTTCTCAACTTACTATGGCTACACCTTC. Translating gives CASSRDFSTYYGYTF.

By share, this clone counts as medium-sized. The chain combines TRBV7-9 with TRBJ1-1; D unresolved. The CDR3 contains 11 residues. Germline V lookup: CDR1 SEHNR, CDR2 FQNEAQ (reference sequence). Here the CDR3 reads CAKQWGTEAFF. The CDR3 DNA reads as TGTGCTAAGCAGTGGGGAACTGAAGCTTTCTTT.